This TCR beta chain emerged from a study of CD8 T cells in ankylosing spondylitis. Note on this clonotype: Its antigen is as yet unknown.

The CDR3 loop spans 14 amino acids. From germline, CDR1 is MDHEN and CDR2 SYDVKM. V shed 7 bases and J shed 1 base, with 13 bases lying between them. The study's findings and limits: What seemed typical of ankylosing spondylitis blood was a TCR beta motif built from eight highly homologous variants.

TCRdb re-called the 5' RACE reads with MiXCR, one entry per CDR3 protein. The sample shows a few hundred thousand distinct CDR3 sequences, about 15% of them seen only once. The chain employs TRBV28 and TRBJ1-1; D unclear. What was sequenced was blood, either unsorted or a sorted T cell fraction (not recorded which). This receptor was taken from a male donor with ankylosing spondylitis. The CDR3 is CASTLVSGNTEAFF. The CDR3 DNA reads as TGTGCCAGCACCCTCGTGTCAGGGAACACTGAAGCTTTCTTT.